This TCR beta chain is from a study of blood T cells in healthy people across ages. Study-wide results and caveats: For the donors, CMV status was unknown and possibly confounded expanded clonotype changes. Bulk PBMC profiling left naive and antigen-experienced comparisons inconclusive.

The use of a sample-barcoded 5' primer and a J-beta primer mix characterized a second PCR of roughly 7 to 11 cycles. All cDNA molecules were each tagged by a template-switch adaptor with 12 random nucleotides. TCRdb re-called the 5' RACE reads with MiXCR, one entry per CDR3 protein. In the table there are 1.5 million to 2 million distinct CDR3 sequences, approximately 50% of which are singletons. V lost 0 bases and J lost 12; bases outside the gene matches: 10. Germline values: CDR1 MNHNY, CDR2 SVGAGI (reference sequence). The CDR3 totals 14 residues. Comment on this clonotype: As yet, its antigen is unknown.

The sequencing sample was made of blood. The TCR sequence derives from a woman in her thirties or forties in good health. V and J are TRBV6-6 and TRBJ1-2, with 7 positions matching TRBD1. The CDR3: CASSYSNWDRGHTF. CDR3 sequence (DNA): TGTGCCAGCAGTTACTCGAATTGGGACAGAGGCCACACCTTC.